These 23 T cell receptor beta chains share one sample of origin, sequenced in a study of molecular identifiers for immune sequencing clone quantification. TCRdb fed the PCR reads into MiXCR, producing one record per CDR3 protein. Of some 320,000 distinct CDR3 sequences detected, 20% to 25% appear once; the ten largest clones hold 0.75% to 0.85%. Sequencing used naive CD8+ T cells from blood, with Jurkat cell RNA spiked in. Subset denoted: FACS-sorted CD8+CD4-CCR7+CD45RA+ naive T cells. These TCRs come from a human donor in good health. Some libraries in this study had Jurkat cell RNA spiked in.

Comments on this clonotype: This may stem from a read error, because a much larger clone lies one nucleotide away. V usage is TRBV6-5 and J usage is TRBJ1-1; 8 bases line up with TRBD1. The CDR3 is made up of 12 amino acids. Germline-derived CDR1 and CDR2 are MNHEY and SVGAGI. The CDR3 region has the DNA TGTGCCAGCAGTTACTCGGACAGGGTAGCTTCCTTT. It encodes CASSYSDRVASF.

Of note for this clonotype: This may be a read error, as it is one base from a much larger clone. The chain employs TRBV20-1 and TRBJ2-7; the match to TRBD1 covers 7 bases. The CDR3 extends over 14 amino acids. V trimming: 0 bases; J trimming: 2 bases; junction bases outside the gene matches: 4. CDR1 is DFQATT, CDR2 SNEGSKA, per germline (reference sequence). CDR3 in DNA: TGCAGTGCTAGAGACCCGACAGGGACCTACGAGCAGTACTTC. Its translation: CSARDPTGTYEQYF.

V is TRBV15 and J is TRBJ1-1, with TRBD1 as a possible D gene (5 bases). Trimming pared 0 bases from V and 8 bases from J, leaving 13 bases between. From germline, CDR1 is LNHNV and CDR2 YYDKDF (reference sequence). The CDR3 has 14 residues. The CDR3 here is CATSRDAAGGEAFF. Written as DNA, the CDR3 is TGTGCCACCAGCAGAGATGCGGCGGGGGGGGAAGCTTTCTTT.

This clonotype was detected a few times. The CDR3 does not end in the conserved phenylalanine or tryptophan, so this is likely a read error. The V gene is TRBV4-3, the J gene TRBJ2-5, with 7 nucleotides matching TRBD1. CDR3 length: 14 residues. Per germline, CDR1 LGHNA and CDR2 YSLEER. J gave up 8 bases and V 1 base, and 7 bases lay outside the gene matches. The CDR3: CASSQGTGSQTQYS. CDR3 coding DNA: TGCGCCAGCAGCCAAGGGACAGGAAGTCAAACCCAGTACTCC.

This clonotype was found once. This may stem from a read error, because a much larger clone lies one nucleotide away. This sequence joins TRBV20-1 and TRBJ2-7, with D perhaps assigned TRBD1 or TRBD2 (5 bases each). Germline CDR1 and CDR2: DFQATT and SNEGSKA (reference sequence). There are 15 residues in the CDR3. CDR3 protein: CRARTPGTYSYEQYF. DNA for the CDR3: TGCCGTGCTAGGACTCCCGGGACGTACTCCTACGAGCAGTACTTC.

The chain uses TRBV10-3 and TRBJ2-5; 10 bases line up with TRBD2. V lost 6 bases to trimming and J lost 1 base; unmatched junction nucleotides: 5. Germline V CDR1 and CDR2: ENHRY, SYGVKD. CDR3 length: 15 residues. CDR3 residues: CAIRPSGGPQETQYF. CDR3 DNA sequence: TGTGCCATCAGGCCTAGCGGGGGCCCCCAAGAGACCCAGTACTTC.

This clonotype showed up many times. The chain uses TRBV5-1 and TRBJ2-4; D call uncertain. This CDR3 spans 15 amino acids. Germline-derived CDR1 and CDR2 are SGHRS and YFSETQ. The germline V and J ends were trimmed by 0 bases and 2 bases, with 9 bases remaining between them. The CDR3 loop is CASSLADRTKNIQYF. In DNA, the CDR3 is TGCGCCAGCAGCTTGGCCGACCGAACCAAAAACATTCAGTACTTC.

This clonotype was picked up a small number of times. The V call is TRBV20-1, the J call TRBJ2-7; D perhaps matches TRBD2 (7 bases). Trimming removed 4 bases from V and 0 bases from J, with 13 bases in between. Germline CDR1 DFQATT, CDR2 SNEGSKA (reference sequence). CDR3 length: 14 amino acids. The CDR3 is CSAKGGESSYEQYF. CDR3 coding DNA: TGCAGTGCTAAAGGGGGGGAAAGCTCCTACGAGCAGTACTTC.

This clonotype was picked up many times. The junction and the germline gene differ at one end; a read error may be behind it. The genes are TRBV12-3 or TRBV12-4 and TRBJ1-1; D gene uncertain. The CDR3 sequence is 13 residues long. This chain's CDR3 is CASSLGFGTEAFF. The CDR3 nucleotides are TGTGCCAGCAGCTTAGGGTTCGGCACTGAAGCTTTCTTT.

On this clonotype: With a much larger clone just one base away, this may be a read error. The chain couples TRBV28 to TRBJ2-5; weak D call: TRBD2 (6 bases). Germline V gene data show CDR1 as MDHEN and CDR2 as SYDVKM. V was trimmed by 4 bases and J by 3 bases, leaving 12 bases between them. This CDR3 has 14 residues. CDR3 in amino acids: CASSSTPGEETQYF. For the CDR3, the DNA is TGTGCCAGCAGTTCCACACCGGGGGAAGAGACCCAGTACTTC.

The table lists this clonotype with many counts. The genes are TRBV19 and TRBJ2-3; D is unclear. V lost 7 bases and J lost 3, with 14 bases in between. This CDR3 contains 14 residues. Germline values: CDR1 LNHDA, CDR2 SQIVND (reference sequence). This CDR3 is CASTSNRPTDTQYF. CDR3 bases: TGTGCCAGTACCTCGAACAGACCAACAGATACGCAGTATTTT.

This clonotype occurred many times. V usage is TRBV4-1 and J usage is TRBJ1-5, with TRBD1 as a possible D gene (5 bases). V was cut by 6 bases and J by 0 bases, with 9 bases left in between. Germline CDR1 is MGHRA and CDR2 is YSYEKL. The CDR3 totals 14 residues. CDR3 region: CASSRGNSNQPQHF. CDR3 in DNA: TGCGCCAGCAGTCGGGGGAATAGCAATCAGCCCCAGCATTTT.

This clonotype has ten or more counts. This rearrangement joins TRBV27 to TRBJ1-5; possible D gene TRBD1, 6 bases. The germline V gene has CDR1 MNHEY and CDR2 SMNVEV (reference sequence). Trimming pared 0 bases from V and 0 bases from J, leaving 15 bases between. The CDR3 loop spans 18 amino acids. In nucleotides, the CDR3 is TGTGCCAGCAGTTTATCGGGGGCAGCTTTGTATAGCAATCAGCCCCAGCATTTT. Residues: CASSLSGAALYSNQPQHF.

This clonotype was seen at least ten times. V and J are TRBV6-2 or TRBV6-3 and TRBJ2-7; the D is unclear. Trimming removed 2 bases at V and 0 bases at J, with 8 bases between. CDR3 length: 14 amino acids. Germline V gives CDR1 MNHEY, CDR2 SVGEGT. CDR3 amino acids: CASSYLGLSYEQYF. The CDR3 nucleotides read TGTGCCAGCAGTTACCTCGGCCTCTCCTACGAGCAGTACTTC.

To note about this clonotype: The junction departs from germline at one end; a sequencing error may be responsible. The chain links TRBV29-1 to TRBJ2-1; D ambiguous. The CDR3 sequence is 11 residues long. CDR1 is SQVTM, CDR2 ANQGSEA, per germline. CDR3 residues: CSVPDNNEQLF. As DNA, the CDR3 is TGCAGCGTCCCGGATAACAATGAGCAGCTCTTC.

This clonotype was found many times. The chain is built from TRBV6-2 or TRBV6-3 and TRBJ2-7; weak D call: TRBD2 (5 bases). CDR1 is MNHEY and CDR2 is SVGEGT in the germline V gene. The CDR3 has 16 amino acids. Trimming removed 0 bases at V and 5 bases at J, with 17 bases between. CDR3: CASSYSSFRGRDEQYF. The CDR3, as DNA: TGTGCCAGCAGTTACTCGTCTTTCCGGGGAAGGGACGAGCAGTACTTC.

This clonotype was counted at least ten times. The rearrangement uses TRBV28 and TRBJ2-7, with D perhaps matching TRBD1 or TRBD2 (6 bases each). V was clipped by 0 bases and J by 2 bases, with 23 bases between them. CDR1 and CDR2 (germline): MDHEN, SYDVKM. The CDR3 runs 19 residues. Here the CDR3 DNA reads TGTGCCAGCAGTTTATGGGGCCCTGGGACGGGGGCCGGACCCTACGAGCAGTACTTC. Protein: CASSLWGPGTGAGPYEQYF.

The rearrangement links TRBV2 to TRBJ2-1; D may correspond to TRBD1 or TRBD2 (5 bases each). CDR3 length equals 17 residues. V was trimmed by 2 bases and J by 0 bases, leaving 14 bases between them. Germline V CDR1 and CDR2: SNHLY, FYNNEI. CDR3 residues: CASSEIGTFSSYNEQFF. DNA for the CDR3: TGTGCCAGCAGTGAAATCGGGACCTTTAGCTCCTACAATGAGCAGTTCTTC.

The V call is TRBV6-5, the J call TRBJ2-7; D may be TRBD1 or TRBD2 (5 bases each). Germline CDR1 is MNHEY and CDR2 is SVGAGI. The CDR3 sequence is 16 residues long. Trimming took 4 bases from V and 5 from J, leaving 21 bases between them. As DNA, the CDR3 is TGTGCCAGCAGTTCCCGGGGCAGCGCCCATCAGGACGAGCAGTACTTC. Translation gives CASSSRGSAHQDEQYF.

This clonotype has ten or more counts. V usage is TRBV2 and J usage is TRBJ2-4, with TRBD1 as a possible D gene (6 bases). Trimming shortened V by 7 bases and J by 2 bases, and 18 bases separated the two germline ends. This CDR3 is 16 amino acids long. The germline CDR1 and CDR2 sequences are SNHLY and FYNNEI. In nucleotides, the CDR3 is TGTGCCAGCACCATCCTGGACAGCCAGACCAAAAACATTCAGTACTTC. Translated: CASTILDSQTKNIQYF.

Many counts were recorded for this clonotype. DNA of the CDR3: TGTGCCAGCAGCTCCGGAGGGGACAGTAGCTCCTATAATTCACCCCTCCACTTT. This sequence encodes CASSSGGDSSSYNSPLHF. The V gene is TRBV13, the J gene TRBJ1-6; 7 nucleotides match TRBD1. Germline V gene sequence: CDR1 PRHDT, CDR2 FYEKMQ (reference sequence). V shed 4 bases and J 0 bases; nucleotides not matched to a gene: 9. The length of the CDR3 is 18 residues.

V is TRBV7-9 and J is TRBJ2-3; a weak D match, TRBD1 (5 bases). The better agreement between TRBJ1-5 and the DNA end casts doubt on the J call. The CDR3 runs 17 residues. The germline gives CDR1 SEHNR, CDR2 FQNEAQ (reference sequence). CDR3 coding DNA: TGTGCCAGCAGCCGTACCTTCGGGACCACGTCTCCAGATACGCAGCATTTT. Translating it yields CASSRTFGTTSPDTQHF.

In the case of this clonotype: A single base separates this from a much larger clone, so it may be a read error. This sequence joins TRBV7-9 and TRBJ2-7, with 7 positions matching TRBD1. The CDR3 length is 13 residues. Looked up from germline, CDR1 is SEHNR and CDR2 is FQNEAQ (reference sequence). This CDR3 reads CAGSFPGQYEQYF. CDR3 bases: TGTGCCGGCAGCTTCCCGGGACAGTACGAGCAGTACTTC.